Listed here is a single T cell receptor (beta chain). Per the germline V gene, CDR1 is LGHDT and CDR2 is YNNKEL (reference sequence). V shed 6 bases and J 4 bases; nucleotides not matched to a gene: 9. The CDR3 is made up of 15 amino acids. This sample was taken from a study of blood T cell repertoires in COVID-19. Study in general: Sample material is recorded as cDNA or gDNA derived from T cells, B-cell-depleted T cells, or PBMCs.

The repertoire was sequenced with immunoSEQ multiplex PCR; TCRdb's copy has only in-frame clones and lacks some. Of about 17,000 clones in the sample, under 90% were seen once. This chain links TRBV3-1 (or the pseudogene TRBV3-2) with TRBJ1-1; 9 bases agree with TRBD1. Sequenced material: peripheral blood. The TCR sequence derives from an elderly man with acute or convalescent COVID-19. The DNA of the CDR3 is TGTGCCAGCAGGCTACTGGGACAGGGAGGCACTGAAGCTTTCTTT. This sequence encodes CASRLLGQGGTEAFF.